The 30 T cell receptor beta chains below come from one sample, sequenced in a study of PD-1 blockade in classical Hodgkin lymphoma. Sequencing was performed with immunoSEQ multiplex PCR; in TCRdb, only in-frame clones are kept and a portion is missing. The sample lists approximately 58,000 clones; less than 95% were seen once. Every one of the patients relapsed after autologous stem cell transplantation (brentuximab vedotin exposure was variable). This specimen was peripheral blood mononuclear cells (PBMCs), taken before the second cycle of nivolumab. These receptors were obtained from a human donor with classical Hodgkin lymphoma.

The chain is built from TRBV5-6 and TRBJ2-7; no firm D call. The V and J ends lost 6 bases and 5 bases respectively, with 24 bases between them. Germline values: CDR1 SGHDT, CDR2 YYEEEE. The length of the CDR3 is 16 residues. Here the CDR3 reads CASTDLGQRYTNEQYF. DNA for the CDR3: TGTGCCAGCACCGACTTGGGTCAGAGGTACACGAACGAGCAGTACTTC.

The chain joins TRBV4-3 to TRBJ2-7; 8 nucleotides agree with TRBD2. Per the germline V gene, CDR1 is LGHNA and CDR2 is YSLEER. V dropped 1 base and J dropped 0; count of bases not matched to a gene: 5. The CDR3 is made up of 16 amino acids. CDR3 sequence: CASSQGRLALSYEQYF. The DNA for the CDR3 is TGCGCCAGCAGCCAAGGACGACTAGCGCTCTCCTACGAGCAGTACTTC.

The chain has TRBV27 and TRBJ1-5, with 9 bases fitting TRBD1. Trimming removed 5 bases from V and 7 bases from J; junction bases left unmatched: 12. Per germline, CDR1 MNHEY and CDR2 SMNVEV (reference sequence). The CDR3 contains 16 residues. The CDR3 DNA reads TGTGCCAGCAGTCCTACCTACAGGGGGCCGGGGCAGCCCCAGCATTTT. Protein: CASSPTYRGPGQPQHF.

The rearrangement uses TRBV14 and TRBJ1-1; the D is unclear. This CDR3 has 15 residues. Germline V CDR1 and CDR2: SGHDN, FVKESK. V was trimmed by 1 base and J by 6 bases, leaving 15 bases between them. The CDR3 DNA reads TGTGCCAGCAGCCAAGTCGACGGTTTCGCGGCTGAAGCTTTCTTT. Encoded protein: CASSQVDGFAAEAFF.

The CDR3 region is CATSRDYGPPPGELFF. The CDR3 DNA is TGTGCCACCAGCAGAGATTACGGACCACCCCCCGGGGAGCTGTTTTTT. V is TRBV15 and J is TRBJ2-2; D is undetermined. The CDR3 sequence is 16 residues long. Trimming shortened V by 0 bases and J by 6 bases, and 14 bases separated the two germline ends. The germline V gene encodes CDR1 LNHNV and CDR2 YYDKDF (reference sequence).

The rearrangement uses TRBV5-1 and TRBJ2-3, with 11 bases fitting TRBD2. Trimming took 5 bases from V and 2 from J; bases not matched to a gene: 10. Germline V lookup: CDR1 SGHRS, CDR2 YFSETQ. This CDR3 contains 17 residues. The CDR3 DNA is TGCGCCAGCAGTCAACCTAGCGGGGGGACTAACACAGATACGCAGTATTTT. Translating gives CASSQPSGGTNTDTQYF.

The chain links TRBV7-3 to TRBJ1-2, with TRBD1 matching 7 bases. CDR1 and CDR2 from the germline V gene are SGHTA and FQGTGA. The CDR3 runs 15 residues. V lost 5 bases, J lost 1 base, and 7 bases stayed unmatched. The CDR3 region has the DNA TGTGCCAGCAGCGAGGACAGGATAATTAACTATGGCTACACCTTC. Translation: CASSEDRIINYGYTF.

CDR3 nucleotide sequence: TGTGCCAGCCGTGCTCAGCTGTCCCGCGATGAAAAACTGTTTTTT. Protein product: CASRAQLSRDEKLFF. This sequence joins TRBV4-2 and TRBJ1-4; D gene uncertain. The CDR3 covers 15 residues. CDR1 LGHNA and CDR2 YNFKEQ come from the germline V gene. The V gene lost 8 bases and the J gene lost 6 bases, with 19 bases spanning the gap.

The gene calls are TRBV7-3 and TRBJ1-1, with TRBD1 matching 9 bases. V shed 2 bases, J shed 0 bases, and the junction held 4 bases outside the gene matches. Looked up from germline, CDR1 is SGHTA and CDR2 is FQGTGA. The CDR3 has 16 residues. CDR3 loop: CASSLGQGPMNTEAFF. CDR3 coding DNA: TGTGCCAGCAGCTTAGGACAGGGGCCCATGAACACTGAAGCTTTCTTT.

This sequence joins TRBV18 and TRBJ2-6, with unresolved D. The CDR3 has 18 residues. Germline values: CDR1 KGHSH, CDR2 LQKENI. V was cut by 3 bases and J by 0 bases, with 15 bases left in between. DNA for the CDR3: TGTGCCAGCTCACCGGTTGAGCCGCTCCTCTCTGGGGCCAACGTCCTGACTTTC. Translated: CASSPVEPLLSGANVLTF.

The chain has TRBV6-1 and TRBJ2-7; 8 positions agree with TRBD1. This CDR3 region has 15 residues. Germline V gene sequence: CDR1 MNHNS, CDR2 SASEGT. V lost 7 bases, J lost 2 bases, and 10 bases stayed unmatched. DNA of the CDR3: TGTGCCAGCACTACGACAGGGGCTGACCCCTACGAGCAGTACTTC. Its translation: CASTTTGADPYEQYF.

V usage is TRBV19 and J usage is TRBJ2-3; 9 nucleotides align to TRBD1. The V and J ends lost 3 bases and 2 bases, in that order; junction bases with no gene match: 6. The length of the CDR3 is 16 residues. The germline V gene has CDR1 LNHDA and CDR2 SQIVND (reference sequence). The CDR3 DNA reads as TGTGCCAGTAGTATGGGGACAGGGCTGGACACAGATACGCAGTATTTT. Encoded protein: CASSMGTGLDTDTQYF.

The chain links TRBV7-8 to TRBJ2-3; D perhaps matches TRBD2 (5 bases). Germline-derived CDR1 and CDR2 are SGHVS and FQNEAQ. The ends were cut back, 10 bases at V and 0 bases at J, with 14 bases in the middle. The CDR3 is 14 amino acids. Here the CDR3 DNA reads TGTGCCACCTGGACTGATACTAGCACAGATACGCAGTATTTT. It encodes CATWTDTSTDTQYF.

This clone was counted a few times. This sequence joins TRBV27 and TRBJ2-7; D not resolved. With 1 base removed from V and 7 bases from J, the gap between germline ends came to 11 bases. CDR3 length: 13 residues. Germline assignment: CDR1 MNHEY and CDR2 SMNVEV (reference sequence). CDR3 in amino acids: CASSLFGPLEQYF. CDR3 in DNA: TGTGCCAGCAGTTTATTCGGTCCCCTGGAGCAGTACTTC.

V gene TRBV15 combines with J gene TRBJ2-3; perhaps D is TRBD1 or TRBD2 (5 bases each). The germline gives CDR1 LNHNV, CDR2 YYDKDF (reference sequence). This CDR3 is 15 amino acids long. The V end lost 5 bases, the J end lost 4 bases, and 16 bases lay between the germline ends. The CDR3 loop is CATSLGQGAADTQYF. The CDR3 DNA reads TGTGCCACCAGCCTAGGCCAGGGAGCGGCAGATACGCAGTATTTT.

The chain has TRBV30 and TRBJ2-7; no definite D call. CDR1 is GTSNPN, CDR2 SVGIG, per germline (reference sequence). V dropped 2 bases and J dropped 2 bases, with 7 bases sitting between them. The length of the CDR3 is 12 residues. The CDR3 DNA sequence: TGTGCCTGGAGTTCGGAAGCCTACGAGCAGTACTTC. Its translation is CAWSSEAYEQYF.

This clone was observed a few times. The chain joins TRBV9 to TRBJ1-6; tentatively, D is TRBD1 (6 bases). Trimming cost V 3 bases and J 7 bases, with 20 bases left between them. The CDR3 is 17 amino acids. CDR1 SGDLS and CDR2 YYNGEE come from the germline V gene. CDR3 in DNA: TGTGCCAGCAGCGCCGAGAGAAACAGGGAAGGGAATTCACCCCTCCACTTT. Translation: CASSAERNREGNSPLHF.

The chain couples TRBV19 to TRBJ2-1; D may be TRBD2 (5 bases). Per the germline V gene, CDR1 is LNHDA and CDR2 is SQIVND (reference sequence). V lost 3 bases to trimming and J lost 2 bases, with 14 bases between them. The CDR3 covers 16 residues. CDR3 coding DNA: TGTGCCAGTAGTATGCTTAATTCGGGGACCTACAATGAGCAGTTCTTC. Protein: CASSMLNSGTYNEQFF.

V is TRBV7-6 and J is TRBJ2-7, with D possibly being TRBD1 (5 bases). Germline V gives CDR1 SGHVS, CDR2 FNYEAQ. V shed 0 bases and J shed 1 base, with 13 bases lying between them. The CDR3 is 16 residues long. CDR3 DNA: TGTGCCAGCAGCTTAGCGCAGGGCGATCTTTCCTACGAGCAGTACTTC. This encodes CASSLAQGDLSYEQYF.

Here the CDR3 reads CASSLGTSGVIDEQFF. The CDR3 DNA sequence: TGTGCCAGCAGTTTAGGGACTAGCGGGGTAATCGATGAGCAGTTCTTC. This rearrangement joins TRBV27 to TRBJ2-1; 13 bases are a match to TRBD2. CDR1 and CDR2 (germline): MNHEY, SMNVEV (reference sequence). The CDR3 sequence is 16 residues long. With V trimmed by 2 bases and J by 8 bases, 6 bases remained unmatched.

The CDR3 reads CASSRTWGDNEQFF. As DNA, the CDR3 is TGTGCCAGCAGCAGAACCTGGGGAGACAATGAGCAGTTCTTC. The V gene is TRBV7-2, the J gene TRBJ2-1, with D possibly TRBD2 on 5 matching bases. This CDR3 has 14 amino acids. Germline assignment: CDR1 SGHTA and CDR2 FQGNSA. Trimming removed 5 bases from V and 5 bases from J, with 13 bases in between.

V usage is TRBV6-4 and J usage is TRBJ2-7; D tentatively reads TRBD1 or TRBD2 (5 bases each). The CDR3 runs to 14 residues. Trimming removed 4 bases from V and 5 bases from J, with 15 bases in between. Germline CDR1 reads MRHNA; CDR2 reads SNTAGT. In DNA form, the CDR3 reads TGTGCCAGCAGTGGGCGTTCGGGGCGGGACGAGCAGTACTTC. Protein sequence: CASSGRSGRDEQYF.

V gene TRBV7-2 combines with J gene TRBJ2-7; D is possibly TRBD2 (7 bases). Per germline, CDR1 SGHTA and CDR2 FQGNSA. The CDR3 has 15 residues. Trimming took 3 bases from V and 0 from J, leaving 12 bases between them. This CDR3 reads CASSLRGGDSYEQYF. In DNA form, the CDR3 reads TGTGCCAGCAGCTTGAGGGGGGGTGACTCCTACGAGCAGTACTTC.

This clone is large. This sequence joins TRBV4-1 and TRBJ2-1, with 7 positions matching TRBD1. CDR3 length: 15 amino acids. The germline gives CDR1 MGHRA, CDR2 YSYEKL. Trimming took 1 base from V and 8 from J; bases not matched to a gene: 8. CDR3 loop: CASSQVDRVLDEQFF. In nucleotides, the CDR3 is TGCGCCAGCAGCCAAGTAGACAGGGTTTTGGATGAGCAGTTCTTC.

The chain carries TRBV9 and TRBJ2-5; 12 nucleotides agree with TRBD2. Germline CDR1 is SGDLS and CDR2 is YYNGEE. The CDR3 is 16 amino acids. The ends lost 4 bases at V and 5 bases at J; junction bases unmatched: 9. CDR3 loop: CASSPATSGSGETQYF. The CDR3 DNA reads as TGTGCCAGCAGCCCTGCGACTAGCGGGAGTGGGGAGACCCAGTACTTC.

J is TRBJ2-1 and V is TRBV7-2, with 14 nucleotides matching TRBD2. The CDR3 contains 16 residues. Germline lookup yields CDR1 SGHTA and CDR2 FQGNSA. Germline trimming cut 4 bases from V and 6 bases from J; bases unmatched to any gene: 5. The CDR3 DNA reads TGTGCCAGCAGCTCCCCGACTAGCGGGAGGGTCAATGAGCAGTTCTTC. Protein: CASSSPTSGRVNEQFF.

The genes are TRBV19 and TRBJ1-2; TRBD1 agrees at 8 bases. CDR1 and CDR2 from the germline V gene are LNHDA and SQIVND (reference sequence). Germline trimming cut 3 bases from V and 4 bases from J; bases unmatched to any gene: 4. The CDR3 has 14 residues. Written as DNA, the CDR3 is TGTGCCAGTAGTATGGGACAGGCCCCCTATGGCTACACCTTC. Protein: CASSMGQAPYGYTF.

The gene calls are TRBV7-9 and TRBJ1-6; a weak D match, TRBD1 (5 bases). The CDR3 consists of 15 residues. CDR1 is SEHNR, CDR2 FQNEAQ, per germline (reference sequence). V dropped 5 bases and J dropped 8 bases, with 16 bases sitting between them. CDR3 DNA sequence: TGTGCCAGCAGCCTGCCCTACGGGGCAGATTCACCCCTCCACTTT. This codes for CASSLPYGADSPLHF. Full variable domain (rest looked up from reference TRBV7-9 and TRBJ1-6): DTGVSQNPRHKITKRGQNVTFRCDPISEHNRLYWYRQTLGQGPEFLTYFQNEAQLEKSRLLSDRFSAERPKGSFSTLEIQRTEQGDSAMYLCASSLPYGADSPLHFGNGTRLTVT.

The DNA of the CDR3 is TGTGCCAGCAGCGTTCACAGGGTCGGGTTGGCTGAAGCTTTCTTT. Translated, it gives CASSVHRVGLAEAFF. This chain uses TRBV11-2 with TRBJ1-1; TRBD1 is a possible D gene (6 bases). The length of the CDR3 is 15 residues. V lost 5 bases to trimming and J lost 6 bases, with 19 bases between them. Germline V gene sequence: CDR1 SGHAT, CDR2 FQNNGV.

The chain carries TRBV5-1 and TRBJ1-2; TRBD1 might be the D (6 bases). The CDR3 runs to 14 residues. Germline-derived CDR1 and CDR2 are SGHRS and YFSETQ. V was cut by 3 bases and J by 5 bases, with 14 bases left in between. CDR3 sequence (DNA): TGCGCCAGCAGCTACCCAGGGGAAGGATATGGCTACACCTTC. Translated: CASSYPGEGYGYTF.